The text below deals with one TCR beta chain. Its specificity is unknown. The data were obtained in a study of cytomegalovirus exposure and HLA in healthy donors. The study, taken as a whole, reports: Reports credit the classifier with highly specific, highly sensitive diagnosis of cytomegalovirus status. Compared with the roughly 700-donor mean, an Asian-associated ancestry cluster reportedly had fewer N-insertions, according to a later analysis. Confirmation in vitro established that a few CMV-associated chains were specific for CMV antigens. In a later analysis, HLA-C alleles had the fewest associated TCRs, DRB1 alleles the most.

PCR involved 60 Vbeta and 13 Jbeta primers. Data came from immunoSEQ multiplex PCR; TCRdb stores just in-frame clones and leaves some out. The sample yields around 180,000 clones, roughly 85% seen once. This CDR3 contains 13 residues. The trim removed 9 bases at V and 7 bases at J, leaving 9 bases unmatched. Germline V gene data show CDR1 as SGHTA and CDR2 as FQGNSA. Sequenced material: PBMCs. V gene TRBV7-2 combines with J gene TRBJ2-7, with 10 bases identical to TRBD1. This receptor was obtained from a woman in her 40s in good health and CMV-seronegative. In DNA form, the CDR3 reads TGTGCCAGAGAGGGGGACAGGGGAGGTGAGCAGTACTTC. This codes for CAREGDRGGEQYF.